Presented here are 17 T cell receptor beta chains from one specimen sequenced in a study of control samples from healthy donors and cancer patients. Assay: immunoSEQ multiplex PCR; the TCRdb copy retains only in-frame clones and omits some. This table holds 75,000 to 100,000 clones, roughly 89% found once. The sample taken for sequencing was blood. The source of these receptors is a human donor in good health. The donor label of this sample is uncertain.

This chain joins TRBV9 and TRBJ2-5; no clear D gene. The CDR3 extends over 14 amino acids. Trimming took off 0 bases at V and 3 bases at J, with 9 bases between the two ends. CDR1 SGDLS and CDR2 YYNGEE come from the germline V gene. The CDR3 sequence is CASSVALAEETQYF. The CDR3 DNA is TGTGCCAGCAGCGTAGCTCTGGCTGAAGAGACCCAGTACTTC.

The chain uses TRBV14 and TRBJ1-4; TRBD1 matches 12 bases. The CDR3 runs 17 residues. Trimming removed 4 bases from V and 4 bases from J; junction bases left unmatched: 7. Germline V lookup: CDR1 SGHDN, CDR2 FVKESK. The chain's CDR3 is CASSRPRDRGHNEKLFF. In nucleotides, the CDR3 is TGTGCCAGCAGCCGACCCAGGGACAGGGGGCATAATGAAAAACTGTTTTTT.

The CDR3 protein is CASSPATTSGEQYF. In DNA form, the CDR3 reads TGTGCCAGCTCACCGGCTACTACCTCGGGGGAGCAGTACTTC. This sequence joins TRBV18 and TRBJ2-7, with a tentative D call TRBD2 (5 bases). Germline V CDR1 and CDR2: KGHSH, LQKENI. V lost 3 bases and J lost 7, with 16 bases in between. This CDR3 region has 14 residues.

The chain joins TRBV7-9 to TRBJ2-5; no clear D. There are 17 residues in the CDR3. Between the trimmed V and J ends, which lost 0 bases and 6 bases, there was a span of 20 bases. Germline CDR1 reads SEHNR; CDR2 reads FQNEAQ (reference sequence). CDR3 in amino acids: CASSLARRAAVFKTQYF. The CDR3 DNA follows: TGTGCCAGCAGCTTAGCGCGAAGGGCCGCCGTTTTTAAGACCCAGTACTTC.

This clone has just one count. V gene TRBV5-1 combines with J gene TRBJ2-1, with 11 bases aligning to TRBD2. CDR3 length: 17 residues. The V gene end was trimmed by 2 bases and the J gene end by 4 bases; junction bases not matched to a gene: 8. In germline, CDR1 is SGHRS, CDR2 YFSETQ. CDR3 sequence (DNA): TGCGCCAGCAGCTTCAACCCACTAGCGGGGGAATACAATGAGCAGTTCTTC. It is translated as CASSFNPLAGEYNEQFF.

The chain links TRBV2 to TRBJ2-1; D gene ambiguous. This CDR3 region has 11 residues. The germline V and J ends were trimmed by 7 bases and 6 bases, with 7 bases remaining between them. Germline lookup yields CDR1 SNHLY and CDR2 FYNNEI. The chain's CDR3 is CASKPGNEQFF. DNA of the CDR3: TGTGCCAGCAAACCGGGCAATGAGCAGTTCTTC. Complete variable domain (other parts from reference TRBV2 and TRBJ2-1): EPEVTQTPSHQVTQMGQEVILRCVPISNHLYFYWYRQILGQKVEFLVSFYNNEISEKSEIFDDQFSVERPDGSNFTLKIRSTKLEDSAMYFCASKPGNEQFFGPGTRLTVL.

This chain connects TRBV7-2 to TRBJ1-1, with unresolved D. The germline V gene has CDR1 SGHTA and CDR2 FQGNSA. There are 14 residues in the CDR3. V lost 4 bases and J 4 bases, leaving 13 bases between the germline ends. The CDR3 DNA is TGTGCCAGCAGCTCCGGGCTTTATGGCACTGAAGCTTTCTTT. This codes for CASSSGLYGTEAFF. Full variable domain (rest looked up from reference TRBV7-2 and TRBJ1-1): GAGVSQSPSNKVTEKGKDVELRCDPISGHTALYWYRQSLGQGLEFLIYFQGNSAPDKSGLPSDRFSAERTGGSVSTLTIQRTQQEDSAVYLCASSSGLYGTEAFFGQGTRLTVV.

This chain links TRBV5-1 with TRBJ2-1, with TRBD2 matching 12 bases. The CDR3 extends over 15 amino acids. V lost 5 bases, J lost 5 bases, and 5 bases stayed unmatched. Germline V gives CDR1 SGHRS, CDR2 YFSETQ. DNA of the CDR3: TGCGCCAGCAGTCGGACTAGCGGGGTAAACAATGAGCAGTTCTTC. Protein: CASSRTSGVNNEQFF.

This clone has a single count. V gene TRBV6-1 combines with J gene TRBJ2-1; 13 bases map to TRBD2. Germline V gene data show CDR1 as MNHNS and CDR2 as SASEGT. V lost 3 bases and J lost 6; bases outside the gene matches: 5. This CDR3 region has 16 residues. CDR3 residues: CASSDRTSGGANEQFF. The CDR3 nucleotides are TGTGCCAGCAGTGACCGAACTAGCGGGGGGGCCAATGAGCAGTTCTTC.

V gene TRBV30 combines with J gene TRBJ1-2; unclear D gene. CDR3 length: 12 residues. Trimming removed 3 bases from V and 3 bases from J, with 8 bases in between. Germline V gene data show CDR1 as GTSNPN and CDR2 as SVGIG (reference sequence). Here the CDR3 reads CAWRGSYYGYTF. The CDR3 nucleotides are TGTGCCTGGAGAGGGTCTTACTATGGCTACACCTTC.

This chain links TRBV7-9 with TRBJ1-4, with D maybe TRBD1 (5 bases). Germline assignment: CDR1 SEHNR and CDR2 FQNEAQ (reference sequence). This CDR3 comprises 15 residues. Trimming stripped 5 bases from V and 0 bases from J, with 10 bases between. The CDR3 spells CASSRQTATNEKLFF. The CDR3 nucleotides are TGTGCCAGCAGCCGACAGACAGCAACTAATGAAAAACTGTTTTTT.

The genes are TRBV6-5 and TRBJ2-7; maybe TRBD1 (6 bases). This CDR3 has 13 residues. The V gene's germline CDR1 is MNHEY and CDR2 SVGAGI. Trimming left V 5 bases short and J 4 bases short, with 12 bases between. CDR3 DNA: TGTGCCAGCAGTATGGGGGACAAATACGAGCAGTACGTC. This sequence encodes CASSMGDKYEQYV.

The chain joins TRBV13 to TRBJ2-7, with D perhaps matching TRBD2 (6 bases). V gave up 2 bases and J gave up 7 bases, with 18 bases separating them. Germline CDR1 is PRHDT and CDR2 is FYEKMQ (reference sequence). The CDR3 is 15 residues long. For the CDR3, the DNA is TGTGCCAGCAGCTTAAAGGAGTGGAGGGGCCGGGAGCAGTACGTC. Its translation: CASSLKEWRGREQYV.

V is TRBV20-1 and J is TRBJ2-5, with D unresolved. From germline, CDR1 is DFQATT and CDR2 SNEGSKA (reference sequence). Trimming left V 5 bases short and J 4 bases short, with 8 bases between. There are 11 residues in the CDR3. The chain's CDR3 is CSAAIGETQYF. The CDR3 DNA sequence: TGCAGTGCTGCGATCGGAGAGACCCAGTACTTC.

V gene TRBV30 combines with J gene TRBJ2-2, with D unresolved. V was pared by 1 base and J by 7 bases, with 10 bases between. CDR1 is GTSNPN, CDR2 SVGIG, per germline (reference sequence). The CDR3 totals 13 residues. The CDR3 coding sequence is TGTGCCTGGAGTGGGAGCTGGGGCGGGGAGCTGTTTTTT. Its translation: CAWSGSWGGELFF.

This clone appeared once. The gene calls are TRBV19 and TRBJ1-5; D remains ambiguous. CDR1 and CDR2 from the germline V gene are LNHDA and SQIVND (reference sequence). The CDR3 has 15 residues. The V end was cut by 3 bases, the J end by 3 bases, with 12 bases between. CDR3 region: CASSIRPQINQPQHF. The CDR3 region has the DNA TGTGCCAGTAGTATCCGGCCGCAAATCAATCAGCCCCAGCATTTT.

This clone was counted once. This rearrangement joins TRBV15 to TRBJ2-7; D ambiguous. The CDR3 length is 14 residues. V dropped 3 bases and J dropped 1 base, with 10 bases sitting between them. Looked up from germline, CDR1 is LNHNV and CDR2 is YYDKDF (reference sequence). In DNA form, the CDR3 reads TGTGCCACCAGCAGCCGGGTCCAATCCTACGAGCAGTACGTC. Its protein product is CATSSRVQSYEQYV.